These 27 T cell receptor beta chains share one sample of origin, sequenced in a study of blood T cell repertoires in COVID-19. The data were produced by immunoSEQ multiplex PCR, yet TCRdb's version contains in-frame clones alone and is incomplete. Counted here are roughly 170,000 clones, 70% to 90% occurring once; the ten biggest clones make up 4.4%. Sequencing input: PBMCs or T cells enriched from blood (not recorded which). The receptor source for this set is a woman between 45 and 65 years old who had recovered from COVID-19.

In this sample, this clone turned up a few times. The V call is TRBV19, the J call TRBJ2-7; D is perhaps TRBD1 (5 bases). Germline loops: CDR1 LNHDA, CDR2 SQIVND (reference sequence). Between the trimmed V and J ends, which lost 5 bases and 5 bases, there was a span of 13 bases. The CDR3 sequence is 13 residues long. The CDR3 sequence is CASSERGRDEQYV. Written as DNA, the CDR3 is TGTGCCAGTAGTGAAAGGGGAAGAGACGAGCAGTACGTC.

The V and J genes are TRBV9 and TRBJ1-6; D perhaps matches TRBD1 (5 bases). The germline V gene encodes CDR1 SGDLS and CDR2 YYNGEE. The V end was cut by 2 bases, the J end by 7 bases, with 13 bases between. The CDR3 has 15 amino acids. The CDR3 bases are TGTGCCAGCAGCGTGGTCCCGGGGGTAAATTCACCCCTCCACTTT. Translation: CASSVVPGVNSPLHF.

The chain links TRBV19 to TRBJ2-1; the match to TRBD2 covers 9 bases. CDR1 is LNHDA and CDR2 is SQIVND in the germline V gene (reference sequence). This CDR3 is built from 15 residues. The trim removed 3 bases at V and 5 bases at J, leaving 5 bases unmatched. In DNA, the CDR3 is TGTGCCAGTAGTATGTCGCTAGCGGGGAACAATGAGCAGTTCTTC. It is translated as CASSMSLAGNNEQFF.

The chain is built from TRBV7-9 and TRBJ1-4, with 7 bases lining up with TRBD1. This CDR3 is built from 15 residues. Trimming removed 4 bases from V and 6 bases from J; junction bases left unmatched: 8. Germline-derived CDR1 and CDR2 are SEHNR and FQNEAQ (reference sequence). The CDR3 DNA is TGTGCCAGCAGCTCAGCGACAGGGCACGATGAAAAACTGTTTTTT. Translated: CASSSATGHDEKLFF.

In DNA, the CDR3 is TGTGCCAGCAGAGGACAGGGTGGCAATCAGCCCCAGCATTTT. The encoded protein is CASRGQGGNQPQHF. The chain recombines TRBV28 with TRBJ1-5, with 8 nucleotides matching TRBD1. CDR1 and CDR2 from the germline V gene are MDHEN and SYDVKM. There are 14 residues in the CDR3. The V gene end was trimmed by 6 bases and the J gene end by 2 bases; junction bases not matched to a gene: 3.

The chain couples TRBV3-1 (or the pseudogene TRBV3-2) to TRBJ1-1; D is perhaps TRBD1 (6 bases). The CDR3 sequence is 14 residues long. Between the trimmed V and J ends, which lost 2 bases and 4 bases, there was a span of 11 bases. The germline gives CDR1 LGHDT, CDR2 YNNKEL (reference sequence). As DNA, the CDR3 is TGTGCCAGCAGCCAAACAGGGTTCGGCACTGAAGCTTTCTTT. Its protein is CASSQTGFGTEAFF.

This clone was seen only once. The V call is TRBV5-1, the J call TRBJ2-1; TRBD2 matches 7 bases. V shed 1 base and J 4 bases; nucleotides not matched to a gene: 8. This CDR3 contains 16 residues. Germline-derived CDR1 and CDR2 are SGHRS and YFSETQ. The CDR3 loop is CASSLSRELAYNEQFF. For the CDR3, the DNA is TGCGCCAGCAGCTTGTCGCGGGAGCTTGCGTACAATGAGCAGTTCTTC.

CDR3 region: CASSKAGPVYGYTF. The CDR3 coding sequence is TGTGCCAGCAGCAAAGCGGGCCCCGTCTATGGCTACACCTTC. The chain is built from TRBV21-1 and TRBJ1-2; the table's TRBD1 call for D was not verified on the DNA. TRBV21-1 is termed a pseudogene. The CDR3 length is 14 residues.

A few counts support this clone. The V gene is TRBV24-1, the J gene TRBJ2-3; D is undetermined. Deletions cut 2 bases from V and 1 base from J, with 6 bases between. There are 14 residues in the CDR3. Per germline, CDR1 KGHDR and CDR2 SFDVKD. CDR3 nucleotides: TGTGCCACCAGTGATTGGCCTCGCACAGATACGCAGTATTTT. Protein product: CATSDWPRTDTQYF.

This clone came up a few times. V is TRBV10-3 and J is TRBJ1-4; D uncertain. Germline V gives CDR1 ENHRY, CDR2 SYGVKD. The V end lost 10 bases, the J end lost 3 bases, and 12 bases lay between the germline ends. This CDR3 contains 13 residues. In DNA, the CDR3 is TGTGCCACCTTATCGGGGTCTAATGAAAAACTGTTTTTT. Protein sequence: CATLSGSNEKLFF.

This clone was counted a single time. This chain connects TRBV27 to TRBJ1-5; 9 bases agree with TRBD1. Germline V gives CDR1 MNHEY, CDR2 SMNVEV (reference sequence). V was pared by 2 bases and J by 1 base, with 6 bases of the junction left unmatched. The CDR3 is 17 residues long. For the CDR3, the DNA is TGTGCCAGCAGTTTAGGGACAGGGCTTGGCAGCAATCAGCCCCAGCATTTT. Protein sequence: CASSLGTGLGSNQPQHF.

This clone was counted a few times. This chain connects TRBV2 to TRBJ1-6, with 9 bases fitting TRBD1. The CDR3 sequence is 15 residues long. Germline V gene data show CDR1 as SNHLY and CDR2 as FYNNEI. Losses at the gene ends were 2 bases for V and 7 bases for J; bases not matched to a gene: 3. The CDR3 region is CASSETGTGNSPLHF. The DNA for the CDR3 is TGTGCCAGCAGTGAAACCGGGACAGGGAATTCACCCCTCCACTTT.

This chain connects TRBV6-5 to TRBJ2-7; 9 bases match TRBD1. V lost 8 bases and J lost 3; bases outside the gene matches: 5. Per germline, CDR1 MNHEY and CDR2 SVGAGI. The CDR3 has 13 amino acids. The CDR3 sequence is CASVGDRDYEQYV. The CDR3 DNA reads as TGTGCCAGCGTCGGGGACAGGGACTACGAGCAGTACGTC.

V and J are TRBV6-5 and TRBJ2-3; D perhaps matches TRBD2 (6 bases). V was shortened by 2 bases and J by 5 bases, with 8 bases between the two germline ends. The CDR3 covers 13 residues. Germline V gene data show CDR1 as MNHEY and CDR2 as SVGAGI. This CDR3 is CASSYRRGDTQYF. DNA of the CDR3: TGTGCCAGCAGTTACAGGAGGGGAGATACGCAGTATTTT.

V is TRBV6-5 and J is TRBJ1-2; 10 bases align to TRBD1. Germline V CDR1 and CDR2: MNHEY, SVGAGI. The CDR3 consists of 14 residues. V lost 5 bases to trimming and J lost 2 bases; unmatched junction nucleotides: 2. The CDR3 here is CASSPDRGNYGYTF. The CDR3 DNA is TGTGCCAGCAGTCCGGACAGGGGGAACTATGGCTACACCTTC.

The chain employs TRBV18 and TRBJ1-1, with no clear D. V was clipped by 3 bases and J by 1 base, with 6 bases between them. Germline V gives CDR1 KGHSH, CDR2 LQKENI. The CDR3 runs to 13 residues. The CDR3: CASSPQSNTEAFF. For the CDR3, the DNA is TGTGCCAGCTCACCTCAGTCGAACACTGAAGCTTTCTTT.

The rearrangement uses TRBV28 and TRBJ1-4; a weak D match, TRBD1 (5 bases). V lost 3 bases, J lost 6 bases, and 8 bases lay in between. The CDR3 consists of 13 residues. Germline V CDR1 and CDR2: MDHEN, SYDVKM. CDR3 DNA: TGTGCCAGCAGTTTGGGCAGGGATGAAAAACTGTTTTTT. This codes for CASSLGRDEKLFF.

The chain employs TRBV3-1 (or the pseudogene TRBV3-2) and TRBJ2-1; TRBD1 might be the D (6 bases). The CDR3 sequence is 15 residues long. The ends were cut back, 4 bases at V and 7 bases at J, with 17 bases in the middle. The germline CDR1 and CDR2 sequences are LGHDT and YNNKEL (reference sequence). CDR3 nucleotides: TGTGCCAGCAGCCCCCTTCGGCAGGGGTGGAATGAGCAGTTCTTC. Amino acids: CASSPLRQGWNEQFF.

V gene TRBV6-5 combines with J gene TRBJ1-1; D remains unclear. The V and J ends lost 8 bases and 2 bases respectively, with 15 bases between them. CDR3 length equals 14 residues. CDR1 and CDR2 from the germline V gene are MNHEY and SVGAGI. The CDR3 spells CASAFGGVNTEAFF. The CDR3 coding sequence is TGTGCCAGCGCTTTCGGCGGGGTCAACACTGAAGCTTTCTTT.

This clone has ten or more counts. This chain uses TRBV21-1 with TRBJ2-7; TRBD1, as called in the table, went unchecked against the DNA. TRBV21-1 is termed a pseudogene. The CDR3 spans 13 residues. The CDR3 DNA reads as TGTGCCAGCAGCAGGGGCGGTCCCTACGAGCAGTACGTC. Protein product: CASSRGGPYEQYV.

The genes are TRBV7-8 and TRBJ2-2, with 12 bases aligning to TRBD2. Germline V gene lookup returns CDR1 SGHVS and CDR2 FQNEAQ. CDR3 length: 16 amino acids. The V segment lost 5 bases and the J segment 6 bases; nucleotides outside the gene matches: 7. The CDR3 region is CASSHTSGRLPGELFF. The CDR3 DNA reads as TGTGCCAGCAGCCACACTAGCGGGAGGCTCCCCGGGGAGCTGTTTTTT. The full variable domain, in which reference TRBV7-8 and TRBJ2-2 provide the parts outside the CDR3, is GAGVSQSPRYKVAKRGQDVALRCDPISGHVSLFWYQQALGQGPEFLTYFQNEAQLDKSGLPSDRFFAERPEGSVSTLKIQRTQQEDSAVYLCASSHTSGRLPGELFFGEGSRLTVL.

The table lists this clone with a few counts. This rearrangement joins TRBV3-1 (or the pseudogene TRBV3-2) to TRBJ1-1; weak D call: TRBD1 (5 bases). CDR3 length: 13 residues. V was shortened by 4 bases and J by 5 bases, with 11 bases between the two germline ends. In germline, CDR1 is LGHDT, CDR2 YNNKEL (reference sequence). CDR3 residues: CASSRGGKTEAFF. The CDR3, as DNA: TGTGCCAGCAGCCGGGGGGGAAAGACTGAAGCTTTCTTT.

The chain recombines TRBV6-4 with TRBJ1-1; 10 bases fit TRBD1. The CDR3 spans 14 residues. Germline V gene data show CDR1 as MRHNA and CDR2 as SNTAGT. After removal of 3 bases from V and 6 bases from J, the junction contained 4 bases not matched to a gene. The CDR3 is CASSERGTGAEAFF. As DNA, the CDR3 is TGTGCCAGCAGTGAAAGAGGGACAGGGGCTGAAGCTTTCTTT.

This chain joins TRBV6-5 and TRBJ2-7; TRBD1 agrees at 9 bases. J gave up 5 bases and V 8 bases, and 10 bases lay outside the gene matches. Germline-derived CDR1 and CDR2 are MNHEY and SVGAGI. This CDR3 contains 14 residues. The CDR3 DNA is TGTGCCAGCCGTTGGGGGACAGGGCCCAACGAGCAGTACGTC. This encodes CASRWGTGPNEQYV.

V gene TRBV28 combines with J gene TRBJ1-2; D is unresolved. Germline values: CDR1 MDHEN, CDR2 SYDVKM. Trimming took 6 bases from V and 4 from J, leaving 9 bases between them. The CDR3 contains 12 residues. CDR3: CASSPVRYGYTF. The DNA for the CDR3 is TGTGCCAGCAGCCCGGTTCGCTATGGCTACACCTTC.

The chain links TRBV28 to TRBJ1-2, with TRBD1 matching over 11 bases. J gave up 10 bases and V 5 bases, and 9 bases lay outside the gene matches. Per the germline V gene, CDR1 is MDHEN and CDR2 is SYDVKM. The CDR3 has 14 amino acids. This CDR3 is CASSPGQGARAYTF. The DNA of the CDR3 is TGTGCCAGCAGTCCCGGACAGGGGGCGAGGGCCTACACCTTC.

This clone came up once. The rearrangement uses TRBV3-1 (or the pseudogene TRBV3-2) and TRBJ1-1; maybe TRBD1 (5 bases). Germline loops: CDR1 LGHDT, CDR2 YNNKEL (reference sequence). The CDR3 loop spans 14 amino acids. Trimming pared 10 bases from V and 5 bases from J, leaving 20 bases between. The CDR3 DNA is TGTGCCACCAAGGAGGAGGGGCGGCGGACTGAAGCTTTCTTT. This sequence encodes CATKEEGRRTEAFF.